The 3 T cell receptor beta chains reported below all come from one sample, sequenced in a study of T-cell memory formation after mild COVID-19. MiXCR was run by TCRdb on the 5' RACE reads, yielding one entry per CDR3 protein. The table shows some 450,000 distinct CDR3 sequences, with roughly 18% occurring only once. What was sequenced was PBMCs or a T cell subset sorted from them (not recorded which). These receptor sequences come from a young man who had mild COVID-19 (a few samples of this study predate the infection). Cell type and time point are not known.

This clonotype has only a few counts. J is TRBJ2-5 and V is TRBV10-3, with D possibly matching TRBD1 (5 bases). This CDR3 spans 14 amino acids. Germline CDR1 reads ENHRY; CDR2 reads SYGVKD. V shed 7 bases and J shed 5 bases, with 17 bases lying between them. CDR3 sequence: CAIKSRQGGETQYF. The CDR3 region has the DNA TGTGCCATCAAATCACGGCAGGGCGGCGAGACCCAGTACTTC.

The V and J genes are TRBV7-8 and TRBJ1-4, with D unclear. Deletions cut 3 bases from V and 5 bases from J, with 7 bases between. The CDR3 runs to 13 residues. Looked up from germline, CDR1 is SGHVS and CDR2 is FQNEAQ. Written as DNA, the CDR3 is TGTGCCAGCAGCTTCACCTGGAATGAAAAACTGTTTTTT. The encoded protein is CASSFTWNEKLFF.

This chain joins TRBV18 and TRBJ1-4; D gene ambiguous. Trimming stripped 2 bases from V and 7 bases from J, with 11 bases between. From germline, CDR1 is KGHSH and CDR2 LQKENI. The CDR3 runs 14 residues. CDR3 nucleotides: TGTGCCAGCTCACCAAATTATAATGTTGAAAAACTGTTTTTT. Translated, it gives CASSPNYNVEKLFF.